This T cell receptor (beta chain) originates from a study of T-cell memory formation after mild COVID-19. Looking at the study overall: Clusters were largely donor specific.

This clonotype was seen repeatedly, ten times or more. Its antigen is as yet unknown. Broader study findings: Clones that got smaller from day 15 to 85 had even CD4/CD8, while clones growing later tipped toward CD4+. Memory sampled before infection contained some responding clones, suggesting cross-reactive memory joined.

5'RACE with constant-segment primers built TCRalpha and TCRbeta cDNA libraries with UMIs. From the 5' RACE reads, TCRdb called clonotypes with MiXCR, one entry per CDR3 protein. This table holds about 130,000 distinct CDR3 sequences, about 5.9% found once. Per the germline V gene, CDR1 is SGHRS and CDR2 is YFSETQ. The trim removed 0 bases at V and 4 bases at J, leaving 6 bases unmatched. This CDR3 has 16 amino acids. The J gene is TRBJ2-5, the V gene TRBV5-1, with TRBD2 matching 10 bases. Material: PBMCs or a T cell subset sorted from them (not recorded which). The receptor's source is an adult woman who had mild COVID-19 (a few samples of this study predate the infection). Cell type and time point are not known. DNA of the CDR3: TGCGCCAGCAGCTTGGCCCCAGCGGGAGGGAGAGAGACCCAGTACTTC. Amino acid sequence: CASSLAPAGGRETQYF.